This T cell receptor (beta chain) was captured by sequencing in a study of blood T cell repertoires in COVID-19. Study-level background: Samples came from the United States, Italy and Spain, spanning acute and convalescent COVID-19. PBMCs, B-cell-depleted T cells, or T cells provided the cDNA or gDNA that made up the material.

Patients of the Seattle cohort, enrolled during active infection, were followed longitudinally. Original methodology: Amplified reference gene primers provided the basis for estimating nucleated cell counts. The method was immunoSEQ multiplex PCR; TCRdb's version includes in-frame clones alone and lacks a portion of them. The V and J calls and clone size are taken from that table; D and trimming were inferred from the DNA. This table has hundreds of thousands of clones, approximately 90% appearing once. Material: peripheral blood. The TCR sequence derives from a man aged 55 to 70 with COVID-19, enrolled during active disease.

The CDR3 loop reads CASGPDYEQYF. The CDR3 nucleotides are TGTGCCAGCGGGCCCGACTACGAGCAGTACTTC. The V call is TRBV12-3 or TRBV12-4, the J call TRBJ2-7; D unresolved. This CDR3 region has 11 residues. Between the trimmed V and J ends, which lost 8 bases and 3 bases, there was a span of 8 bases.